A selection of T cell receptor beta chains follows, all from one sample in a study of metastatic and nonmetastatic thyroid tumors. TCRdb re-analyzed the PCR reads through MiXCR. The data hold tens of thousands of clones, with roughly 19% observed a single time. The material sequenced was blood. These receptors were obtained from a female donor with papillary thyroid cancer or a benign thyroid nodule (not recorded which). Some clones in this sample may be carry-over from other donors' samples. The CDR3 runs from the conserved cysteine through the conserved F or W. Fields, in order: V gene, D gene, J gene, clone size, CDR3 protein, CDR3 DNA. A D gene is named only where the DNA matches it firmly. Part of the rows lack a size; the others show once, few, many or a class for expanded clones.

TRBV20-1,TRBD2,TRBJ2-3,-,CSAKGSGDADTQYF,TGCAGTGCTAAGGGTAGCGGGGACGCAGATACGCAGTATTTT
TRBV2,TRBD2,TRBJ2-3,many,CASSKETSGGAADTQYF,TGTGCCAGCAGTAAAGAGACTAGCGGGGGGGCTGCAGATACGCAGTATTTT
TRBV6-5,-,TRBJ1-2,-,CASSYSQATDYGYTF,TGTGCCAGCAGTTACTCGCAGGCAACCGACTATGGCTACACCTTC
TRBV11-2,TRBD1,TRBJ2-2,-,CASSLDRGQNRAGELFF,TGTGCCAGCAGCTTAGACAGGGGGCAGAATAGGGCCGGGGAGCTGTTTTTT
TRBV20-1,-,TRBJ1-1,many,CSARDLPFNTEAFF,TGCAGTGCTAGAGATCTCCCGTTCAACACTGAAGCTTTCTTT
TRBV12-3/TRBV12-4,-,TRBJ2-7,-,CASSFGGFYEQYF,TGTGCCAGCAGTTTCGGGGGTTTTTACGAGCAGTACTTC
TRBV6-4,TRBD2,TRBJ2-1,medium-sized,CASSDSSGGDYNEQFF,TGTGCCAGCAGTGACTCGAGCGGGGGGGATTACAATGAGCAGTTCTTC
TRBV12-3/TRBV12-4,-,TRBJ2-6,few,CASTGDWPSSGANVLTF,TGTGCCAGCACCGGGGACTGGCCGTCCTCTGGGGCCAACGTCCTGACTTTC
TRBV2,-,TRBJ1-2,-,CASSEWARASGYTF,TGTGCCAGCAGTGAATGGGCCAGGGCCTCCGGCTACACCTTC
TRBV20-1,TRBD2,TRBJ2-7,-,CSASRLAATYEQYF,TGCAGTGCTAGTCGTCTAGCGGCCACCTACGAGCAGTACTTC
TRBV12-3/TRBV12-4,-,TRBJ2-1,-,CASTGVWSGPYNEQFF,TGTGCCAGCACCGGCGTCTGGAGCGGGCCTTACAATGAGCAGTTCTTC
TRBV4-2,-,TRBJ2-7,-,CASSLLHGAYEQYF,TGTGCCAGCAGCCTCCTACATGGGGCCTACGAGCAGTACTTC
TRBV28,TRBD1,TRBJ1-1,many,CASSLYRGNLEAFF,TGTGCCAGCAGTTTATACAGGGGAAACCTGGAAGCTTTCTTT
TRBV7-8,-,TRBJ2-7,-,CASSLETARYEQYF,TGTGCCAGCAGCCTGGAGACAGCACGCTACGAGCAGTACTTC
TRBV15,-,TRBJ2-3,many,CATSKPQGRLADTQYF,TGTGCCACCAGTAAACCACAGGGTCGGCTTGCTGATACGCAGTATTTT
TRBV6-2/TRBV6-3,-,TRBJ2-1,many,CASTSAFNEQFF,TGTGCCAGCACCTCGGCCTTTAATGAGCAGTTCTTC
TRBV6-5,-,TRBJ2-7,few,CASSYRTTGYEQYF,TGTGCCAGCAGTTACAGGACTACAGGCTACGAGCAGTACTTC
TRBV11-1,-,TRBJ2-2,-,CASISARGANTGGLFF,TGTGCCAGCATCTCCGCCCGGGGCGCGAACACCGGGGGGCTGTTTTTT
TRBV29-1,-,TRBJ2-7,many,CSVGSGANYEQYF,TGCAGCGTTGGGTCAGGGGCGAACTACGAGCAGTACTTC
TRBV28,-,TRBJ1-5,many,CASSLYGLANQPQHF,TGTGCCAGCAGTTTATACGGACTTGCCAATCAGCCCCAGCATTTT
TRBV30,-,TRBJ1-5,-,CAWSAGEFQPQHF,TGTGCCTGGAGCGCGGGTGAGTTCCAGCCCCAGCATTTT
TRBV28,-,TRBJ1-1,many,CASILGGNTEAFF,TGTGCCAGCATCCTTGGGGGGAACACTGAAGCTTTCTTT
TRBV6-1,TRBD2,TRBJ2-5,few,CASSREARTASPQYF,TGTGCCAGCAGTCGGGAGGCGCGAACGGCGTCCCCCCAGTACTTC
TRBV9,-,TRBJ1-1,-,CASSVKRELNTEAFF,TGTGCCAGCAGCGTAAAGAGGGAACTTAACACTGAAGCTTTCTTT